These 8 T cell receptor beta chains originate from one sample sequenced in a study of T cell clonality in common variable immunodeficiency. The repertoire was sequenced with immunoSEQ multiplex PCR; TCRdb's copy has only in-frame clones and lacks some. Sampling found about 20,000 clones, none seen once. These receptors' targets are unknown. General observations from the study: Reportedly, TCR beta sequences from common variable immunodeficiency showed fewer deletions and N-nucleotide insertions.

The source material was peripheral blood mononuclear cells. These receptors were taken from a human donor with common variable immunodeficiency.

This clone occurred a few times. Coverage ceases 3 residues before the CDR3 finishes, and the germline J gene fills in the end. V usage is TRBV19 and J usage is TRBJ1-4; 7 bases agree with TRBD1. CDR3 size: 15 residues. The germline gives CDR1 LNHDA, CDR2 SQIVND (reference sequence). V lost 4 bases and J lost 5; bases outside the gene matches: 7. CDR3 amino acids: CASSTGDSENEKLFF. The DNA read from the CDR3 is TGTGCCAGTAGTACCGGGGACAGTGAGAATGAAAAA.

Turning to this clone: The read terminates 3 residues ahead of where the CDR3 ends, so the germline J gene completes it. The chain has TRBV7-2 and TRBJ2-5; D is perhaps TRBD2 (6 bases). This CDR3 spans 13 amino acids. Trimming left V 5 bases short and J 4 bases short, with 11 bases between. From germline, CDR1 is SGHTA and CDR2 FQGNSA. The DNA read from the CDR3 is TGTGCCAGCAGCCCGACTAGGAGAGAGACC. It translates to CASSPTRRET. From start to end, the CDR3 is CASSPTRRETQYF. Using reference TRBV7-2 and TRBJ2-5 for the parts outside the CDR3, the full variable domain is GAGVSQSPSNKVTEKGKDVELRCDPISGHTALYWYRQSLGQGLEFLIYFQGNSAPDKSGLPSDRFSAERTGGSVSTLTIQRTQQEDSAVYLCASSPTRRETQYFGPGTRLLVL.

The CDR3 DNA, read in part, is TGTGCCAGTAGTAGCGGGACAGGAGGCATGAACACTGAA. Protein: CASSSGTGGMNTE. The full CDR3 protein is CASSSGTGGMNTEAFF. The rearrangement links TRBV19 to TRBJ1-1; 8 bases are shared with TRBD1. Sequencing ends 3 residues short of the CDR3 end; the germline J gene provides the rest. The CDR3 contains 16 residues. V shed 4 bases, J shed 0 bases, and the junction held 7 bases outside the gene matches. Germline V gives CDR1 LNHDA, CDR2 SQIVND (reference sequence).

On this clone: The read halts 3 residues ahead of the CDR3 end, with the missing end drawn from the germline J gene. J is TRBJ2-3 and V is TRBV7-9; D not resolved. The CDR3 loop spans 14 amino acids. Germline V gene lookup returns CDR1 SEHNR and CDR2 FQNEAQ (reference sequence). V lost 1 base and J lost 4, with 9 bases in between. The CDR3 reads CASSLDSWADTQYF. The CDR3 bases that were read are TGTGCCAGCAGCTTAGACAGTTGGGCAGATACG. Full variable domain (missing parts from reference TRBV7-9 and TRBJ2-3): DTGVSQNPRHKITKRGQNVTFRCDPISEHNRLYWYRQTLGQGPEFLTYFQNEAQLEKSRLLSDRFSAERPKGSFSTLEIQRTEQGDSAMYLCASSLDSWADTQYFGPGTRLTVL.

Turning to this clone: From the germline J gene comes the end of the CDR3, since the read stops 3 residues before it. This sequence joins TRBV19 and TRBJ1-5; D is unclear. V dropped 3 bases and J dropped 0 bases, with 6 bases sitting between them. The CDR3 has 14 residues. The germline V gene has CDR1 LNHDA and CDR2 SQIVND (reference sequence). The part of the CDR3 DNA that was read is TGTGCCAGTAGTATCCTTTTTAGCAATCAGCCC. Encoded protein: CASSILFSNQP. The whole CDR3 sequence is CASSILFSNQPQHF.

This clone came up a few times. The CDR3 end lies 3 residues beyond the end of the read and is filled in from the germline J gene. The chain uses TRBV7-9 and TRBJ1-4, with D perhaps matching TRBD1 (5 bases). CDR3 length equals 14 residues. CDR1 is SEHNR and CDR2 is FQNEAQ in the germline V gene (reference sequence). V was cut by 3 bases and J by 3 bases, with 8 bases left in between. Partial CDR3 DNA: TGTGCCAGCAGCTTCCAGGGAGCTAATGAAAAA. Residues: CASSFQGANEK. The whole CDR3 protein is CASSFQGANEKLFF.

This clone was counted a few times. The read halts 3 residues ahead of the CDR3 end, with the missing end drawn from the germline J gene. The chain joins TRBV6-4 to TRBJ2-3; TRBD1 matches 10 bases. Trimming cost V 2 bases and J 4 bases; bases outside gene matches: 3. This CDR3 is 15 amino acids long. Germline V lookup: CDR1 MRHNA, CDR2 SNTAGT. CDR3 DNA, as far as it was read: TGTGCCAGCAGTGACGCGGGACAGGGGCCAGATACG. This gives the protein CASSDAGQGPDT. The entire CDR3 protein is CASSDAGQGPDTQYF.

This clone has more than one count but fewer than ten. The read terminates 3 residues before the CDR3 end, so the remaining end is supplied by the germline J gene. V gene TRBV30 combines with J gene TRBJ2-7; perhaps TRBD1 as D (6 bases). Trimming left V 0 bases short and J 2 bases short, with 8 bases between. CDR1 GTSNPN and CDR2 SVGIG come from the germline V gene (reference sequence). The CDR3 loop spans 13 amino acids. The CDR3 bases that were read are TGTGCCTGGAGTGTACAGGGTACCTACGAG. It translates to CAWSVQGTYE. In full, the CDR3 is CAWSVQGTYEQYF.